The 18 T cell receptor beta chains below were found in one sample sequenced in a study of T-cell memory formation after mild COVID-19. Using its own MiXCR run on the 5' RACE reads, TCRdb lists one record per CDR3 protein. The sample lists about 250,000 distinct CDR3 sequences; roughly 18% were seen once. Sequencing was done on a sample of PBMCs or a T cell subset sorted from them (not recorded which). The receptors originated from a man aged 18 to 30 who had mild COVID-19 (a few samples of this study predate the infection). Cell type and time point are not known.

There are a few counts of this clonotype. The V call is TRBV5-1, the J call TRBJ2-7; TRBD1 aligns across 9 bases. The V gene's germline CDR1 is SGHRS and CDR2 YFSETQ. The trim removed 6 bases at V and 3 bases at J, leaving 7 bases unmatched. The CDR3 consists of 14 residues. The CDR3 spells CASTPGTGNYEQYF. As DNA, the CDR3 is TGCGCCAGCACCCCCGGGACAGGGAACTACGAGCAGTACTTC.

This clonotype was detected a few times. The chain recombines TRBV20-1 with TRBJ2-5, with 11 bases aligning to TRBD1. V dropped 5 bases and J dropped 5; count of bases not matched to a gene: 13. The CDR3 is 16 residues long. Germline V gene data show CDR1 as DFQATT and CDR2 as SNEGSKA (reference sequence). The CDR3 sequence: CSAPRADRGRGETQYF. Written as DNA, the CDR3 is TGCAGTGCTCCCCGTGCGGACAGGGGGCGCGGGGAGACCCAGTACTTC.

This clonotype was seen only a few times. The chain uses TRBV5-5 and TRBJ2-5; 9 bases line up with TRBD1. The CDR3 loop spans 15 amino acids. Trimming at V came to 0 bases and at J to 5 bases, leaving 5 bases not matched to a gene. Germline V lookup: CDR1 SGHKS, CDR2 YYEKEE (reference sequence). Written as DNA, the CDR3 is TGTGCCAGCAGCTTGGGAGGGACAGGGCTTGAGACCCAGTACTTC. Protein sequence: CASSLGGTGLETQYF.

This clonotype has a count of ten or more. This chain connects TRBV7-3 to TRBJ2-2; 12 bases map to TRBD2. Trimming took 4 bases from V and 4 from J; bases not matched to a gene: 7. This CDR3 has 17 amino acids. CDR1 and CDR2 (germline): SGHTA, FQGTGA. The CDR3 nucleotides read TGTGCCAGCAGCTCTCTAGCGGGGGGGCCGAGCACCGGGGAGCTGTTTTTT. This sequence encodes CASSSLAGGPSTGELFF.

The J gene is TRBJ2-1, the V gene TRBV11-2; 11 nucleotides align to TRBD2. Germline CDR1 SGHAT, CDR2 FQNNGV. The CDR3 loop spans 20 amino acids. Germline trimming cut 2 bases from V and 0 bases from J; bases unmatched to any gene: 12. This chain's CDR3 is CASSLPSTSGATSSYNEQFF. For the CDR3, the DNA is TGTGCCAGCAGCTTACCCTCGACTAGCGGGGCAACTAGCTCCTACAATGAGCAGTTCTTC.

For the CDR3, the DNA is TGTGCCACCAGTGAACGGACTAGCGGGGGAAATACGCAGTATTTT. It specifies CATSERTSGGNTQYF. The chain links TRBV24-1 to TRBJ2-3; 13 bases fit TRBD2. From germline, CDR1 is KGHDR and CDR2 SFDVKD. After removal of 4 bases from V and 7 bases from J, the junction contained 4 bases not matched to a gene. The CDR3 consists of 15 residues.

V and J are TRBV7-2 and TRBJ2-2; TRBD1 agrees at 12 bases. V shed 3 bases and J 4 bases; nucleotides not matched to a gene: 3. CDR1 and CDR2 from the germline V gene are SGHTA and FQGNSA. There are 16 residues in the CDR3. The CDR3 nucleotides are TGTGCCAGCAGCTTGGGACAGGGGGCGGGCACCGGGGAGCTGTTTTTT. Protein sequence: CASSLGQGAGTGELFF. The whole variable domain, remainder taken from reference TRBV7-2 and TRBJ2-2, is GAGVSQSPSNKVTEKGKDVELRCDPISGHTALYWYRQSLGQGLEFLIYFQGNSAPDKSGLPSDRFSAERTGGSVSTLTIQRTQQEDSAVYLCASSLGQGAGTGELFFGEGSRLTVL.

The chain recombines TRBV20-1 with TRBJ1-1, with D uncertain. Germline-derived CDR1 and CDR2 are DFQATT and SNEGSKA (reference sequence). V shed 3 bases and J shed 1 base, with 9 bases lying between them. The CDR3 loop spans 13 amino acids. The CDR3 sequence: CSASLQSNTEAFF. The DNA for the CDR3 is TGCAGTGCTAGTCTACAGTCGAACACTGAAGCTTTCTTT.

The chain combines TRBV15 with TRBJ2-3; 7 bases line up with TRBD1. The CDR3 is 15 residues long. V shed 3 bases, J shed 0 bases, and the junction held 3 bases outside the gene matches. Germline V gene lookup returns CDR1 LNHNV and CDR2 YYDKDF (reference sequence). The DNA of the CDR3 is TGTGCCACCAGCAGGGGACAGTCTAGCACAGATACGCAGTATTTT. Protein product: CATSRGQSSTDTQYF. Looking up the rest from reference TRBV15 and TRBJ2-3 gives the full variable domain: DAMVIQNPRYQVTQFGKPVTLSCSQTLNHNVMYWYQQKSSQAPKLLFHYYDKDFNNEADTPDNFQSRRPNTSFCFLDIRSPGLGDTAMYLCATSRGQSSTDTQYFGPGTRLTVL.

This clonotype occurred a few times. V usage is TRBV28 and J usage is TRBJ2-2; 9 bases are a match to TRBD1. There are 17 residues in the CDR3. CDR1 MDHEN and CDR2 SYDVKM come from the germline V gene. Trimming removed 9 bases from V and 1 base from J; junction bases left unmatched: 12. CDR3 protein: CASQITGGIKNTGELFF. CDR3 nucleotide sequence: TGTGCCAGTCAAATTACAGGGGGCATTAAGAACACCGGGGAGCTGTTTTTT.

J is TRBJ1-5 and V is TRBV20-1; the D gene is possibly TRBD1 (6 bases). The CDR3 loop spans 15 amino acids. V was trimmed by 4 bases and J by 9 bases, leaving 22 bases between them. The germline V gene has CDR1 DFQATT and CDR2 SNEGSKA (reference sequence). The CDR3 loop is CSATPGPGANGPQHF. The CDR3 bases are TGCAGTGCTACCCCCGGTCCGGGGGCGAACGGGCCCCAGCATTTT.

This clonotype was detected a few times. The chain combines TRBV7-9 with TRBJ2-3; 11 bases align to TRBD2. This CDR3 contains 15 residues. Per the germline V gene, CDR1 is SEHNR and CDR2 is FQNEAQ (reference sequence). The J segment lost 2 bases and the V segment lost 5 bases, leaving 3 bases of the junction unmatched. In nucleotides, the CDR3 is TGTGCCAGCAGCCGGACTAGCGGGTTCACAGATACGCAGTATTTT. Protein: CASSRTSGFTDTQYF.

CDR3 amino acids: CASSEEGTEYF. The DNA for the CDR3 is TGTGCCAGCAGTGAAGAAGGGACAGAGTACTTC. This chain joins TRBV2 and TRBJ2-7, with TRBD1 matching 7 bases. Looked up from germline, CDR1 is SNHLY and CDR2 is FYNNEI. The CDR3 consists of 11 residues. V was clipped by 1 base and J by 11 bases; unmatched bases: 2.

Many counts were recorded for this clonotype. J is TRBJ1-6 and V is TRBV19; D unclear. This CDR3 comprises 13 residues. The germline V and J ends were trimmed by 7 bases and 2 bases, with 6 bases remaining between them. The germline CDR1 and CDR2 sequences are LNHDA and SQIVND (reference sequence). DNA for the CDR3: TGTGCCAGTAACCGAGCCTATAATTCACCCCTCCACTTT. Residues: CASNRAYNSPLHF.

This clonotype was counted between two and nine times. This chain joins TRBV7-9 and TRBJ1-3, with 7 bases matching TRBD1. Trimming removed 5 bases from V and 3 bases from J; junction bases left unmatched: 7. The CDR3 sequence is 15 residues long. The germline CDR1 and CDR2 sequences are SEHNR and FQNEAQ (reference sequence). CDR3 amino acids: CASSESTGVGNTIYF. CDR3 DNA sequence: TGTGCCAGCAGCGAAAGCACAGGGGTTGGAAACACCATATATTTT.

This sequence joins TRBV12-3 or TRBV12-4 and TRBJ2-7; D is uncertain. This CDR3 is built from 13 residues. Trimming took 8 bases from V and 5 from J, leaving 16 bases between them. The CDR3 loop reads CASSPGQANEQYF. CDR3 in DNA: TGTGCCAGCTCCCCTGGGCAAGCTAACGAGCAGTACTTC.

This clonotype appeared a few times. The chain uses TRBV7-2 and TRBJ1-5; TRBD1 agrees at 7 bases. CDR3 length equals 14 residues. With V trimmed by 4 bases and J by 5 bases, 5 bases remained unmatched. CDR1 and CDR2 from the germline V gene are SGHTA and FQGNSA. The CDR3: CASSSQGGYQPQHF. Here the CDR3 DNA reads TGTGCCAGCAGCTCCCAGGGGGGTTATCAGCCCCAGCATTTT.

The CDR3 sequence is CSALGADEQYF. The DNA for the CDR3 is TGCAGTGCTTTGGGGGCGGACGAGCAGTACTTC. V is TRBV20-1 and J is TRBJ2-7, with D perhaps TRBD1 (6 bases). Trimming shortened V by 5 bases and J by 5 bases, and 10 bases separated the two germline ends. The length of the CDR3 is 11 residues. Germline CDR1 DFQATT, CDR2 SNEGSKA (reference sequence).